This section outlines one T cell receptor beta chain sequence together with its context. Antigen specificity is unknown. PCR used 60 Vbeta primers and 13 Jbeta primers. Data came from immunoSEQ multiplex PCR; TCRdb stores just in-frame clones and leaves some out. The sample includes 170,000 or so clones, under 80% of them seen just once. The data stem from a study of cytomegalovirus exposure and HLA in healthy donors. Study-level findings and limits: It was reported that the classifier diagnosed cytomegalovirus status with high specificity and sensitivity in both the original and validation cohorts.

Germline CDR1 is KGHSH and CDR2 is LQKENI. V lost 3 bases and J lost 0; bases outside the gene matches: 5. There are 16 residues in the CDR3. The sample was PBMCs. This TCR was recovered from a woman aged 25 to 45 in good health and CMV-seronegative. The rearrangement links TRBV18 to TRBJ1-1, with 9 bases aligning to TRBD1. The CDR3 DNA reads TGTGCCAGCTCACCCGTGACAGGGGGTATGAACACTGAAGCTTTCTTT. Translation: CASSPVTGGMNTEAFF.